The TCR beta chain under discussion was sequenced for a study of blood T cell repertoires in COVID-19. Study-wide background: COVID-19 samples, acute and convalescent, were from the United States, Italy and Spain.

Per the study methods: Counts of nucleated cells, estimated from reference gene primer amplification, were obtained. Using immunoSEQ multiplex PCR, the repertoire was profiled, and TCRdb retains in-frame clones only, with some absent. V, J and clone size are taken as reported in that table, and D and trimming were inferred from the DNA itself. Of 88,000 or so clones listed, more than 85% are singletons. The CDR3 runs 17 residues. In germline, CDR1 is SGHDT, CDR2 YYEEEE. Trimming at V came to 1 base and at J to 6 bases, leaving 14 bases not matched to a gene. The age range of participants was 18 to 89 years, with residence in about two dozen US areas.

The source material was PBMCs or T cells enriched from blood (not recorded which). The source is a woman between 50 and 59 years old with acute COVID-19. The rearrangement links TRBV5-6 to TRBJ2-7, with TRBD2 identical over 9 bases. The CDR3 DNA is TGTGCCAGCAGCTTGCGGGGCCATAGCGGGAGATTTACCGAGCAGTACTTC. Translation: CASSLRGHSGRFTEQYF. The entire variable domain, with the rest obtained from reference TRBV5-6 and TRBJ2-7, is as follows: DAGVTQSPTHLIKTRGQQVTLRCSPKSGHDTVSWYQQALGQGPQFIFQYYEEEERQRGNFPDRFSGHQFPNYSSELNVNALLLGDSALYLCASSLRGHSGRFTEQYFGPGTRLTVT.